The 8 T cell receptor beta chains listed next were all sequenced from one sample in a study of cytomegalovirus exposure and HLA in healthy donors. 60 Vbeta and 13 Jbeta primers were used in PCR. The assay was immunoSEQ multiplex PCR, and TCRdb's table has in-frame clones only and misses some. Among approximately 200,000 clones listed, approximately 87% were seen once. Sequencing was done on a sample of PBMCs. Every receptor here comes from a human donor in good health.

As regards this clone: Compared with germline, one end of the junction differs, possibly owing to a read error. The chain carries TRBV7-9 and TRBJ2-2; 10 bases fit TRBD1. The length of the CDR3 is 18 residues. Germline V lookup: CDR1 SEHNR, CDR2 FQNEAQ (reference sequence). The CDR3 is CSSSAQRQGAHRLGELFF. CDR3 DNA sequence: TGTTCCAGCAGCGCCCAGAGACAGGGGGCACACAGATTAGGGGAGCTGTTTTTT. The variable domain in full, with the rest retrieved from reference TRBV7-9 and TRBJ2-2, is DTGVSQNPRHKITKRGQNVTFRCDPISEHNRLYWYRQTLGQGPEFLTYFQNEAQLEKSRLLSDRFSAERPKGSFSTLEIQRTEQGDSAMYLCSSSAQRQGAHRLGELFFGEGSRLTVL.

The chain couples TRBV5-1 to TRBJ2-3; D is possibly TRBD2 (5 bases). Between the trimmed V and J ends, which lost 4 bases and 5 bases, there was a span of 11 bases. CDR1 SGHRS and CDR2 YFSETQ come from the germline V gene. The CDR3 length is 13 residues. CDR3 sequence: CASSRSREDTQYF. CDR3 in DNA: TGCGCCAGCAGCCGTAGCCGGGAAGATACGCAGTATTTT. The full variable domain, rest sourced from reference TRBV5-1 and TRBJ2-3, is KAGVTQTPRYLIKTRGQQVTLSCSPISGHRSVSWYQQTPGQGLQFLFEYFSETQRNKGNFPGRFSGRQFSNSRSEMNVSTLELGDSALYLCASSRSREDTQYFGPGTRLTVL.

The chain links TRBV28 to TRBJ2-7; TRBD2 matches 9 bases. The germline CDR1 and CDR2 sequences are MDHEN and SYDVKM. The CDR3 spans 17 residues. J lost 6 bases, V lost 6 bases, and 18 bases had no gene match. CDR3 region: CASSLFAGTSYPSEQYF. In DNA form, the CDR3 reads TGTGCCAGCAGCCTTTTTGCCGGGACTAGCTATCCATCCGAGCAGTACTTC.

Details on this clone: The same CDR3 is also encoded by other DNA sequences in this sample. This chain joins TRBV28 and TRBJ2-6, with D perhaps matching TRBD2 (6 bases). Germline V gene data show CDR1 as MDHEN and CDR2 as SYDVKM. This CDR3 is 15 amino acids long. V was shortened by 3 bases and J by 2 bases, with 8 bases between the two germline ends. The CDR3 bases are TGTGCCAGCAGTTTGGAGGGCGCTGGGGCCAACGTCCTGACTTTC. Protein sequence: CASSLEGAGANVLTF.

This clone was counted once. The rearrangement links TRBV18 to TRBJ2-1, with 11 nucleotides matching TRBD2. Germline CDR1 reads KGHSH; CDR2 reads LQKENI. This CDR3 spans 18 amino acids. The V and J ends lost 6 bases and 0 bases, in that order; junction bases with no gene match: 10. The chain's CDR3 is CASSLGLAGGSSYNEQFF. The CDR3 DNA reads TGTGCCAGCTCCCTAGGGCTAGCGGGAGGAAGCTCCTACAATGAGCAGTTCTTC. Full variable domain (remainder filled in from reference TRBV18 and TRBJ2-1): NAGVMQNPRHLVRRRGQEARLRCSPMKGHSHVYWYRQLPEEGLKFMVYLQKENIIDESGMPKERFSAEFPKEGPSILRIQQVVRGDSAAYFCASSLGLAGGSSYNEQFFGPGTRLTVL.

The chain couples TRBV7-9 to TRBJ1-4; no clear D gene. The CDR3 loop spans 13 amino acids. Looked up from germline, CDR1 is SEHNR and CDR2 is FQNEAQ (reference sequence). V was pared by 5 bases and J by 8 bases, with 12 bases between. The CDR3 sequence: CASSLGMSEKLFF. The CDR3 DNA follows: TGTGCCAGCAGCCTCGGGATGAGCGAAAAACTGTTTTTT.

CDR3 sequence (DNA): TGCGCCAGCTCCGAGGGACAGACGAGCAATCAGCCCCAGCATTTT. This encodes CASSEGQTSNQPQHF. V is TRBV5-1 and J is TRBJ1-5, with TRBD1 matching 7 bases. The CDR3 extends over 15 amino acids. The J segment lost 1 base and the V segment lost 7 bases, leaving 8 bases of the junction unmatched. Germline CDR1 and CDR2: SGHRS and YFSETQ.

The chain is built from TRBV23-1 and TRBJ2-1; D is unresolved. TRBV23-1 is an ORF, with its function uncertain. The CDR3 totals 16 residues. Deletions cut 0 bases from V and 6 bases from J, with 15 bases between. The CDR3 sequence: CASSQSLLPLGNEQFF. The CDR3 DNA is TGCGCCAGCAGTCAATCTCTTCTCCCCCTCGGCAATGAGCAGTTCTTC.